This T cell receptor (beta chain) appears in the sequencing data of a study of CD8+ T cells in alopecia areata. Extracted RNA was reverse transcribed into cDNA, the sequencing template. Sequencing was performed with immunoSEQ multiplex PCR; in TCRdb, only in-frame clones are kept and a portion is missing. The table has over 150,000 clones, 58% seen once. As to treatment: oral pan-JAK inhibitor, 5-10 mg twice daily. Alopecia areata patients provided lesional scalp punch biopsies and peripheral blood, both collected for the study. With respect to this clone: The antigen is undetermined.

The CDR3 sequence is 17 residues long. After removal of 4 bases from V and 3 bases from J, the junction contained 11 bases not matched to a gene. Germline lookup yields CDR1 SQVTM and CDR2 ANQGSEA. Study conclusions and caveats: It was less clear whether patients shared TCRs than it was in mice, possibly because of HLA. Many expanded lesional clones persisted in scalp and blood during tofacitinib.

This material consisted of CD4+ T cells sorted from blood, taken at week 24, from a patient treated with tofacitinib. This TCR was sampled from a human donor with alopecia areata. This chain joins TRBV29-1 and TRBJ2-6; 8 nucleotides line up with TRBD1. The CDR3 sequence: CSVVLQGQGVGANVLTF. The CDR3 bases are TGCAGCGTTGTCTTACAAGGACAGGGAGTTGGGGCCAACGTCCTGACTTTC.